Listed below are T cell receptor beta chains from one sample, sequenced in a study of human T cells and chemical hapten exposure. Via MiXCR, TCRdb re-called the RACE reads, giving one row per CDR3 protein. The sample holds tens of thousands of distinct CDR3 sequences, approximately 10% seen once. The material sequenced was whole blood, taken in connection with sensitization to the hapten diphenylcyclopropenone (DPC). The receptors originated from a woman between 45 and 65 years old with alopecia areata. Some clones in this sample may be carry-over from other donors' samples. Each CDR3 is given with its conserved first and last residue. Each record gives: D gene, V gene, clone size, J gene, CDR3 protein, CDR3 DNA. D genes are given only for firm matches. The size of a clone is reported for some rows only, either as once, few or many, or as a class for expanded clones.

>TRBD2|TRBV20-1|many|TRBJ2-3
CSATFRQGSGTSTDTQYF
TGCAGTGCTACCTTCCGGCAGGGTAGCGGGACTAGCACAGATACGCAGTATTTT
>-|TRBV9|few|TRBJ2-1
CASSPATLGNNEQFF
TGTGCCAGCAGCCCGGCGACGCTAGGGAACAATGAGCAGTTCTTC
>TRBD2|TRBV5-5|many|TRBJ2-3
CASSQGLASDTQYF
TGTGCCAGCAGCCAGGGACTAGCGTCAGATACGCAGTATTTT
>TRBD1|TRBV7-6|many|TRBJ2-3
CASSSRTGLEDTQYF
TGTGCCAGCAGCTCTAGGACAGGGCTAGAGGATACGCAGTATTTT
>TRBD2|TRBV29-1|-|TRBJ2-1
CSAIAGGSYNEQFF
TGCAGCGCCATAGCGGGAGGGTCCTACAATGAGCAGTTCTTC
>-|TRBV7-6|many|TRBJ1-2
CASSPKAGYGYTF
TGTGCCAGCAGCCCCAAGGCAGGCTACGGCTACACCTTC
>-|TRBV7-3|many|TRBJ2-2
CASSFLNTGELFF
TGTGCCAGCAGCTTCTTAAACACCGGGGAGCTGTTTTTT
>-|TRBV3-1|many|TRBJ1-1
CASSQVVGGNTEAFF
TGTGCCAGCAGCCAAGTCGTCGGGGGGAACACTGAAGCTTTCTTT
>-|TRBV3-1|-|TRBJ1-2
CASSGTYYGYTF
TGTGCCAGCTCCGGGACATACTATGGCTACACCTTC
>TRBD1|TRBV5-1|-|TRBJ2-7
CASSRTGTGASEQYF
TGCGCCAGCAGCAGAACCGGGACAGGGGCCAGCGAGCAGTACTTC
>-|TRBV28|-|TRBJ2-7
CASSLLGSLSYEQYF
TGTGCCAGCAGTTTATTAGGCAGCCTAAGCTACGAGCAGTACTTC
>-|TRBV12-3/TRBV12-4|many|TRBJ1-1
CASRPGNTEAFF
TGTGCCAGCAGGCCGGGGAACACTGAAGCTTTCTTT
>TRBD1|TRBV29-1|many|TRBJ1-1
CSVEPGTGGSEAFF
TGCAGCGTTGAGCCCGGGACAGGGGGTTCTGAAGCTTTCTTT
>-|TRBV6-1|many|TRBJ2-5
CASSDGVLGTQYF
TGTGCCAGCAGTGATGGAGTTCTTGGGACCCAGTACTTC
>-|TRBV7-9|few|TRBJ2-7
CASSSTSRPRAAFSYEQYF
TGTGCCAGCAGCTCGACCTCCCGCCCTAGAGCGGCATTTTCCTACGAGCAGTACTTC
>TRBD2|TRBV18|few|TRBJ2-7
CASSPRLAGGSTYEQYF
TGTGCCAGCTCACCACGACTAGCGGGAGGGTCCACCTACGAGCAGTACTTC
>-|TRBV19|many|TRBJ2-3
CASKTQGFPTDTQYF
TGTGCCAGTAAAACGCAGGGGTTTCCGACAGATACGCAGTATTTT
>-|TRBV27|many|TRBJ2-3
CASSGTPTSTDTQYF
TGTGCCAGCAGCGGGACGCCGACTAGCACAGATACGCAGTATTTT
>-|TRBV29-1|many|TRBJ1-1
CSVEDPGLRIMSTEAFF
TGCAGCGTTGAAGATCCAGGCCTCCGAATTATGAGCACTGAAGCTTTCTTT
>TRBD1|TRBV5-1|many|TRBJ2-2
CASSLKGQGATGELFF
TGCGCCAGCAGCTTGAAGGGACAGGGGGCCACCGGGGAGCTGTTTTTT
>TRBD2|TRBV5-5|-|TRBJ2-3
CASSSRTSLDTQYF
TGTGCCAGCAGCTCCCGGACTAGCTTGGATACGCAGTATTTT
>-|TRBV20-1|many|TRBJ2-3
CSASPLRRTGTDTQYF
TGCAGTGCTAGTCCTCTTAGACGAACGGGGACAGATACGCAGTATTTT
>-|TRBV5-4|few|TRBJ1-6
CASSLAGRVDSPLHF
TGTGCCAGCAGCTTGGCTGGCCGGGTAGATTCACCCCTCCACTTT
>TRBD2|TRBV4-1|many|TRBJ2-1
CASSQRATSGKGYNEQFF
TGCGCCAGCAGCCAAAGAGCCACTAGCGGGAAAGGGTACAATGAGCAGTTCTTC
>-|TRBV29-1|few|TRBJ1-1
CSVATGRDTEAFF
TGCAGCGTTGCGACCGGACGGGACACTGAAGCTTTCTTT
>-|TRBV29-1|many|TRBJ2-1
CSVAGAGNEQFF
TGCAGCGTTGCAGGCGCGGGCAATGAGCAGTTCTTC
>-|TRBV20-1|-|TRBJ2-1
CSTPGRSYNEQFF
TGCAGTACTCCAGGGCGGTCCTACAATGAGCAGTTCTTC
>-|TRBV5-1|-|TRBJ1-1
CASSSRRGSTEAFF
TGCGCCAGCAGCTCCAGGAGGGGGTCCACTGAAGCTTTCTTT
>-|TRBV18|many|TRBJ2-3
CASSPPSTDTQYF
TGTGCCAGCTCACCACCGAGCACAGATACGCAGTATTTT
>-|TRBV12-3/TRBV12-4|many|TRBJ2-3
CASSPLRGGGTDTQYF
TGTGCCAGCAGTCCTCTAAGGGGGGGAGGCACAGATACGCAGTATTTT
>-|TRBV2|many|TRBJ2-1
CASSEARRGYYNEQFF
TGTGCCAGCAGTGAAGCGCGCCGGGGGTACTACAATGAGCAGTTCTTC
>-|TRBV5-1|-|TRBJ2-2
CASSLGRTNTGELFF
TGCGCCAGCAGCTTAGGACGGACGAACACCGGGGAGCTGTTTTTT
>TRBD2|TRBV19|few|TRBJ2-7
CASSPGTRVYEQYF
TGTGCCAGTAGTCCTGGGACTAGGGTCTACGAGCAGTACTTC
>-|TRBV20-1|-|TRBJ2-7
CSASFSRSSYEQYF
TGCAGTGCTAGTTTTAGCAGAAGCTCCTACGAGCAGTACTTC
>TRBD2|TRBV29-1|many|TRBJ2-5
CSVENWASGEETQYF
TGCAGCGTTGAAAATTGGGCTAGCGGAGAAGAGACCCAGTACTTC
>TRBD1|TRBV12-3/TRBV12-4|many|TRBJ2-4
CASSLAPVWGRGLAKNIQYF
TGTGCCAGCAGTTTAGCGCCTGTTTGGGGCAGGGGGCTTGCCAAAAACATTCAGTACTTC
>-|TRBV19|many|TRBJ1-1
CASGNTEAFF
TGTGCCAGCGGAAACACTGAAGCTTTCTTT
>TRBD2|TRBV2|few|TRBJ2-7
CASSGNSGGLYEQYF
TGTGCCAGCAGTGGGAATAGCGGGGGACTCTACGAGCAGTACTTC
>-|TRBV27|-|TRBJ1-2
CASSSGGIYGYTF
TGTGCCAGCAGCTCGGGGGGTATCTATGGCTACACCTTC
>-|TRBV27|-|TRBJ2-3
CASSPRPWADTQYF
TGTGCCAGCAGTCCCCGACCTTGGGCAGATACGCAGTATTTT
>-|TRBV19|many|TRBJ2-1
CASSLFRELYNEQFF
TGTGCCAGTAGTCTCTTCAGGGAATTATACAATGAGCAGTTCTTC
>-|TRBV11-2|few|TRBJ2-5
CASSLAGKETQYF
TGTGCCAGCAGCTTAGCAGGGAAAGAGACCCAGTACTTC
>-|TRBV24-1|many|TRBJ2-1
CATSEGSYNEQFF
TGTGCCACCAGTGAAGGCTCCTACAATGAGCAGTTCTTC
>-|TRBV11-2|-|TRBJ2-5
CASSFGPTQETQYF
TGTGCCAGCAGCTTCGGGCCCACCCAAGAGACCCAGTACTTC